What follows are 29 T cell receptor beta chains derived from one specimen sequenced in a study of naive and memory T cell subsets. The beta constant-region primer was an equimolar mix of two oligonucleotides covering TRBC1 and TRBC2. Four rounds of PCR amplified the ligated cDNA using nested alpha and beta constant-region primers plus SP2. TCRdb analysed the UMI-ligation and nested PCR reads with MiXCR anew, one entry per CDR3 protein. The sample has about 120,000 distinct CDR3 sequences; 36% are singletons. Sequenced: central memory CD4+ T cells from blood. The receptors stem from a human donor in good health.

The chain employs TRBV11-2 and TRBJ2-1; 9 bases align to TRBD2. The CDR3 length is 20 residues. J gave up 0 bases and V 0 bases, and 12 bases lay outside the gene matches. Germline CDR1 reads SGHAT; CDR2 reads FQNNGV. The CDR3 sequence is CASSLDRGRLAVSSYNEQFF. CDR3 in DNA: TGTGCCAGCAGCTTAGATCGGGGTCGACTAGCGGTTTCCTCCTACAATGAGCAGTTCTTC.

This chain joins TRBV7-9 and TRBJ2-7; TRBD2 matches at 14 bases. Trimming cost V 0 bases and J 0 bases; bases outside gene matches: 1. The CDR3 runs 17 residues. Per the germline V gene, CDR1 is SEHNR and CDR2 is FQNEAQ (reference sequence). CDR3 DNA: TGTGCCAGCAGCTTAGCCGGGACTAGCGGGAGCTCCTACGAGCAGTACTTC. Translating it yields CASSLAGTSGSSYEQYF.

The chain joins TRBV6-5 to TRBJ2-3, with 12 bases that match TRBD2. Per the germline V gene, CDR1 is MNHEY and CDR2 is SVGAGI. V dropped 6 bases and J dropped 2; count of bases not matched to a gene: 3. This CDR3 region has 15 residues. CDR3 nucleotides: TGTGCCAGCAGACGGACTAGCGGGGTCACAGATACGCAGTATTTT. The encoded protein is CASRRTSGVTDTQYF.

The J gene is TRBJ2-7, the V gene TRBV5-6; the D gene is possibly TRBD1 (6 bases). This CDR3 has 16 residues. Germline CDR1 and CDR2: SGHDT and YYEEEE. V lost 2 bases, J lost 2 bases, and 17 bases lay in between. CDR3 protein: CASSFRGSSGAYEQYF. Written as DNA, the CDR3 is TGTGCCAGCAGCTTCAGGGGTTCAAGCGGAGCCTACGAGCAGTACTTC.

The J gene is TRBJ2-7, the V gene TRBV6-1; 11 bases map to TRBD2. Germline-derived CDR1 and CDR2 are MNHNS and SASEGT. Trimming took 5 bases from V and 4 from J; bases not matched to a gene: 4. The CDR3 has 14 residues. The DNA of the CDR3 is TGTGCCAGCAGTATGACTAGCGGGAAGTACGAGCAGTACTTC. Translating it yields CASSMTSGKYEQYF.

This clonotype was seen a handful of times. This chain joins TRBV6-5 and TRBJ2-3, with 8 bases lining up with TRBD2. The germline gives CDR1 MNHEY, CDR2 SVGAGI. With 5 bases clipped from V and 4 bases from J, the junction kept 8 bases outside the gene matches. The CDR3 contains 15 residues. CDR3 protein: CASSGTRRGADTQYF. CDR3 DNA: TGTGCCAGCAGTGGGACTAGACGTGGCGCAGATACGCAGTATTTT.

The V call is TRBV4-3, the J call TRBJ1-2; D not resolved. From germline, CDR1 is LGHNA and CDR2 YSLEER. V dropped 3 bases and J dropped 8 bases, with 19 bases sitting between them. This CDR3 comprises 15 residues. CDR3 sequence: CASSHGSPTSQGYTF. In nucleotides, the CDR3 is TGCGCCAGCAGCCACGGATCTCCCACGAGCCAAGGCTACACCTTC.

The CDR3 region is CASSKAPSYNEQFF. CDR3 sequence (DNA): TGTGCCAGCAGTAAAGCACCATCCTACAATGAGCAGTTCTTC. V gene TRBV6-6 combines with J gene TRBJ2-1; D is uncertain. Between the trimmed V and J ends, which lost 5 bases and 1 base, there was a span of 9 bases. Germline CDR1 and CDR2: MNHNY and SVGAGI (reference sequence). This CDR3 is built from 14 residues.

This clonotype was found once. The chain carries TRBV18 and TRBJ2-1; 11 positions agree with TRBD2. CDR3 size: 16 residues. Germline CDR1 and CDR2: KGHSH and LQKENI. The V gene end was trimmed by 6 bases and the J gene end by 4 bases; junction bases not matched to a gene: 8. CDR3 region: CASSSVAGGVYNEQFF. DNA for the CDR3: TGTGCCAGCTCTTCAGTAGCGGGAGGGGTTTACAATGAGCAGTTCTTC. Together with reference TRBV18 and TRBJ2-1, the CDR3 gives the full variable domain: NAGVMQNPRHLVRRRGQEARLRCSPMKGHSHVYWYRQLPEEGLKFMVYLQKENIIDESGMPKERFSAEFPKEGPSILRIQQVVRGDSAAYFCASSSVAGGVYNEQFFGPGTRLTVL.

This clonotype was observed a few times. The chain joins TRBV3-1 to TRBJ2-1; 11 bases line up with TRBD2. This CDR3 is built from 15 residues. The germline gives CDR1 LGHDT, CDR2 YNNKEL (reference sequence). The V segment lost 0 bases and the J segment 9 bases; nucleotides outside the gene matches: 4. The CDR3 protein is CASSQDTSGRREQFF. As DNA, the CDR3 is TGTGCCAGCAGCCAAGATACTAGCGGGAGACGTGAGCAGTTCTTC.

This clonotype turned up a few times. The V gene is TRBV7-2, the J gene TRBJ1-1, with D possibly being TRBD1 (6 bases). V dropped 1 base and J dropped 5 bases, with 11 bases sitting between them. Germline V lookup: CDR1 SGHTA, CDR2 FQGNSA. The CDR3 runs 14 residues. The CDR3 protein is CASSLETGLTEAFF. The CDR3 DNA reads TGTGCCAGCAGCTTAGAAACAGGGCTTACTGAAGCTTTCTTT.

The chain employs TRBV28 and TRBJ1-5; unclear D gene. In germline, CDR1 is MDHEN, CDR2 SYDVKM. This CDR3 has 14 residues. The germline V and J ends were trimmed by 1 base and 2 bases, with 6 bases remaining between them. The CDR3 bases are TGTGCCAGCAGTTTATCCCAGGGCAATCAGCCCCAGCATTTT. It yields the protein CASSLSQGNQPQHF.

This chain links TRBV28 with TRBJ1-2; D is uncertain. This CDR3 has 14 amino acids. Germline V lookup: CDR1 MDHEN, CDR2 SYDVKM. V gave up 7 bases and J gave up 7 bases, with 19 bases separating them. CDR3 sequence: CASTPSGRFGGYTF. Here the CDR3 DNA reads TGTGCCAGCACGCCGTCAGGCAGATTTGGTGGCTACACCTTC.

The V and J genes are TRBV27 and TRBJ1-4; tentatively, D is TRBD1 (6 bases). Deletions cut 0 bases from V and 4 bases from J, with 12 bases between. CDR1 and CDR2 from the germline V gene are MNHEY and SMNVEV (reference sequence). The CDR3 extends over 16 amino acids. CDR3 sequence: CASSLSAGDNNEKLFF. The CDR3 DNA sequence: TGTGCCAGCAGTTTATCGGCGGGGGACAATAATGAAAAACTGTTTTTT.

V usage is TRBV20-1 and J usage is TRBJ1-1; 8 bases fit TRBD1. V lost 4 bases, J lost 5 bases, and 9 bases stayed unmatched. Per the germline V gene, CDR1 is DFQATT and CDR2 is SNEGSKA (reference sequence). This CDR3 is built from 14 residues. CDR3 sequence (DNA): TGCAGTGCTATCACCGGGACAGGAAGGACTGAAGCTTTCTTT. Protein: CSAITGTGRTEAFF.

The chain's CDR3 is CASNPRAGALETQYF. Written as DNA, the CDR3 is TGTGCCAGCAACCCAAGGGCAGGTGCTTTAGAGACCCAGTACTTC. The rearrangement links TRBV6-5 to TRBJ2-5; no reliable D call. V lost 7 bases and J 4 bases, leaving 19 bases between the germline ends. CDR1 is MNHEY and CDR2 is SVGAGI in the germline V gene. CDR3 size: 15 residues.

V gene TRBV6-5 combines with J gene TRBJ1-4; the match to TRBD1 covers 7 bases. CDR3 size: 16 residues. Germline CDR1 is MNHEY and CDR2 is SVGAGI. Trimming cost V 4 bases and J 4 bases; bases outside gene matches: 9. The CDR3 nucleotides read TGTGCCAGCAGTTCCTGGACAGGTGTTGATAATGAAAAACTGTTTTTT. Amino acids: CASSSWTGVDNEKLFF.

The chain uses TRBV28 and TRBJ2-7; 8 positions agree with TRBD1. Germline CDR1 is MDHEN and CDR2 is SYDVKM. The CDR3 totals 16 residues. The trim removed 3 bases at V and 4 bases at J, leaving 11 bases unmatched. The CDR3 coding sequence is TGTGCCAGCAGTTTTAGGAACTTGGGACAGGCTTACGAGCAGTACTTC. Amino acids: CASSFRNLGQAYEQYF.

The rearrangement links TRBV6-1 to TRBJ1-6, with unresolved D. CDR3 length: 13 residues. Germline CDR1 is MNHNS and CDR2 is SASEGT. V was cut by 4 bases and J by 9 bases, with 10 bases left in between. The CDR3 loop reads CASSGALFSPLHF. CDR3 coding DNA: TGTGCCAGCAGTGGGGCCCTATTTTCACCCCTCCACTTT.

In DNA form, the CDR3 reads TGTGCCAGCAGCAGGACAGGGTACGAGCAGTACTTC. This encodes CASSRTGYEQYF. The chain is built from TRBV6-2 or TRBV6-3 and TRBJ2-7; TRBD1 matches at 8 bases. The J segment lost 4 bases and the V segment lost 6 bases, leaving 2 bases of the junction unmatched. Germline loops: CDR1 MNHEY, CDR2 SVGEGT. The CDR3 is 12 residues long.

This clonotype was seen a few times. The chain carries TRBV28 and TRBJ2-4, with D unclear. The CDR3 totals 12 residues. Germline values: CDR1 MDHEN, CDR2 SYDVKM. Trimming removed 4 bases from V and 7 bases from J, with 8 bases in between. This CDR3 is CASSSTQNIQYF. CDR3 DNA: TGTGCCAGCAGTTCTACCCAGAACATTCAGTACTTC.

This clonotype was seen ten or more times. The chain combines TRBV6-1 with TRBJ2-1; TRBD2 matches 7 bases. Per germline, CDR1 MNHNS and CDR2 SASEGT. The junction had 23 bases not matched to a gene; V was cut back by 7 bases and J by 8 bases. The CDR3 is 18 residues long. CDR3 sequence: CASIPGEGKAGEGDEQFF. The CDR3 DNA reads as TGTGCCAGCATTCCGGGTGAGGGGAAGGCGGGAGAGGGAGATGAGCAGTTCTTC.

The chain carries TRBV30 and TRBJ2-3; TRBD1 might be the D (5 bases). V lost 3 bases and J lost 4, with 11 bases in between. This CDR3 contains 13 residues. Germline V CDR1 and CDR2: GTSNPN, SVGIG (reference sequence). CDR3 nucleotide sequence: TGTGCCTGGAGGGCAGGGCGTTCAGATACGCAGTATTTT. This encodes CAWRAGRSDTQYF.

The chain recombines TRBV15 with TRBJ1-5; D possibly corresponds to TRBD1 (5 bases). Germline loops: CDR1 LNHNV, CDR2 YYDKDF (reference sequence). The V end lost 0 bases, the J end lost 2 bases, and 14 bases lay between the germline ends. This CDR3 is built from 17 residues. CDR3 coding DNA: TGTGCCACCAGCAGAGATTGGGAAGACAGCCGCAATCAGCCCCAGCATTTT. Protein sequence: CATSRDWEDSRNQPQHF.

A single count supports this clonotype. The chain couples TRBV18 to TRBJ2-3; either TRBD1 or TRBD2 may supply D (6 bases each). Germline V gene sequence: CDR1 KGHSH, CDR2 LQKENI. This CDR3 has 15 residues. The V end was cut by 6 bases, the J end by 3 bases, with 16 bases between. The CDR3 DNA reads TGTGCCAGCTCTCCCCGACGGGGGCAGACAGATACGCAGTATTTT. Protein: CASSPRRGQTDTQYF. Combining the CDR3 with reference TRBV18 and TRBJ2-3 gives the whole variable domain NAGVMQNPRHLVRRRGQEARLRCSPMKGHSHVYWYRQLPEEGLKFMVYLQKENIIDESGMPKERFSAEFPKEGPSILRIQQVVRGDSAAYFCASSPRRGQTDTQYFGPGTRLTVL.

This clonotype was seen only a few times. V usage is TRBV4-2 and J usage is TRBJ2-2, with D tentatively TRBD2 (5 bases). The CDR3 spans 15 residues. Germline lookup yields CDR1 LGHNA and CDR2 YNFKEQ. Trimming took off 6 bases at V and 0 bases at J, with 11 bases between the two ends. CDR3 DNA: TGTGCCAGCAGTTTAAGCGGACCGAACACCGGGGAGCTGTTTTTT. Translation gives CASSLSGPNTGELFF.

This clonotype was observed a few times. This chain links TRBV20-1 with TRBJ1-1; no definite D call. Trimming removed 5 bases at V and 0 bases at J, with 7 bases between. The germline V gene has CDR1 DFQATT and CDR2 SNEGSKA (reference sequence). CDR3 length: 12 amino acids. DNA for the CDR3: TGCAGTGCTTTTGAGATGAACACTGAAGCTTTCTTT. Its protein product is CSAFEMNTEAFF.

The gene calls are TRBV3-1 and TRBJ2-2; D gene unclear. Trimming shortened V by 2 bases and J by 5 bases, and 12 bases separated the two germline ends. This CDR3 spans 15 amino acids. Germline V gene lookup returns CDR1 LGHDT and CDR2 YNNKEL (reference sequence). In nucleotides, the CDR3 is TGTGCCAGCAGCCAACGCGTGGGCGTAACCGGGGAGCTGTTTTTT. Its translation: CASSQRVGVTGELFF.

This clonotype was observed a few times. This chain uses TRBV20-1 with TRBJ1-5; D unresolved. Trimming shortened V by 5 bases and J by 6 bases, and 14 bases separated the two germline ends. The germline V gene encodes CDR1 DFQATT and CDR2 SNEGSKA (reference sequence). This CDR3 is 13 amino acids long. As DNA, the CDR3 is TGCAGTGCTGCGCTGGATGGAAGTCAGCCCCAGCATTTT. As protein: CSAALDGSQPQHF.